The sample holds a few counts of the clone carrying this T cell receptor beta chain. Its matching antigen is unknown. A much larger clone differs by one base, so this may be a read error. Trimming pared 3 bases from V and 1 base from J, leaving 6 bases between. The CDR3 is made up of 13 amino acids. Germline V gene data show CDR1 as SGHTA and CDR2 as FQGNSA. This entry comes from a study of identical twins. General study findings and limits: Out-of-frame alpha sequences shared by twins showed excess low generation probability. Cord blood beta clonotypes present at high abundance carried fewer insertions; no such pattern appeared in memory repertoires.

Unique molecular identifiers were present on the cDNA, and a universal primer site came from template switching. MiXCR, applied by TCRdb to the 5' RACE reads, yields one record per CDR3 protein. The sample yields about 220,000 distinct CDR3 sequences, approximately 9% seen once. The sequence came from a woman between 18 and 30 years old in good health. The source material was memory (CD45RO+) T cells sorted from blood. V is TRBV7-2 and J is TRBJ1-1; D unresolved. This CDR3 is CASSFVANTEAFF. As DNA, the CDR3 is TGTGCCAGCAGCTTTGTAGCGAACACTGAAGCTTTCTTT.